The 25 T cell receptor beta chains below come from one sample, sequenced in a study of blood T cell repertoires in COVID-19. Using immunoSEQ multiplex PCR, the repertoire was profiled, and TCRdb retains in-frame clones only, with some absent. The sample lists 100,000 to 150,000 clones, around 86% occurring once. Sequences were obtained from peripheral blood. Receptors originate from a woman of 80 years or more with acute or convalescent COVID-19.

This chain links TRBV13 with TRBJ1-2, with a weak D call TRBD1 (6 bases). The CDR3 has 13 residues. The germline V gene encodes CDR1 PRHDT and CDR2 FYEKMQ (reference sequence). Trimming left V 5 bases short and J 3 bases short, with 10 bases between. CDR3 protein: CASSPQGDYGYTF. In DNA, the CDR3 is TGTGCCAGCAGCCCACAGGGAGACTATGGCTACACCTTC. Full variable domain (rest looked up from reference TRBV13 and TRBJ1-2): AAGVIQSPRHLIKEKRETATLKCYPIPRHDTVYWYQQGPGQDPQFLISFYEKMQSDKGSIPDRFSAQQFSDYHSELNMSSLELGDSALYFCASSPQGDYGYTFGSGTRLTVV.

This sequence joins TRBV19 and TRBJ1-4, with D uncertain. The CDR3 has 13 amino acids. Germline assignment: CDR1 LNHDA and CDR2 SQIVND (reference sequence). V lost 4 bases, J lost 3 bases, and 6 bases lay in between. The CDR3 spells CASSKPPNEKLFF. Here the CDR3 DNA reads TGTGCCAGTAGTAAGCCCCCTAATGAAAAACTGTTTTTT. The variable domain in full, completed from reference TRBV19 and TRBJ1-4, reads DGGITQSPKYLFRKEGQNVTLSCEQNLNHDAMYWYRQDPGQGLRLIYYSQIVNDFQKGDIAEGYSVSREKKESFPLTVTSAQKNPTAFYLCASSKPPNEKLFFGSGTQLSVL.

V gene TRBV7-2 combines with J gene TRBJ1-1, with D perhaps TRBD1 (5 bases). The CDR3 covers 19 residues. Trimming pared 1 base from V and 7 bases from J, leaving 28 bases between. CDR1 is SGHTA and CDR2 is FQGNSA in the germline V gene. The CDR3: CASSLVRWKGAGRNGEAFF. The CDR3 DNA follows: TGTGCCAGCAGCTTAGTCCGTTGGAAAGGGGCAGGGAGGAATGGTGAAGCTTTCTTT.

The J gene is TRBJ2-4, the V gene TRBV5-1, with D possibly being TRBD2 (6 bases). This CDR3 spans 15 amino acids. Germline values: CDR1 SGHRS, CDR2 YFSETQ. V was pared by 1 base and J by 5 bases, with 13 bases between. The CDR3 DNA sequence: TGCGCCAGCAGCTTGATTAGTAGCGGCCAAAACATTCAGTACTTC. It specifies CASSLISSGQNIQYF.

The J gene is TRBJ2-2, the V gene TRBV5-1, with D tentatively TRBD2 (6 bases). The V gene's germline CDR1 is SGHRS and CDR2 YFSETQ. The CDR3 has 15 residues. The V end lost 0 bases, the J end lost 6 bases, and 12 bases lay between the germline ends. The CDR3 protein is CASSLAGGFPGELFF. The CDR3 DNA follows: TGCGCCAGCAGCTTGGCTGGAGGGTTTCCCGGGGAGCTGTTTTTT.

The chain carries TRBV6-5 and TRBJ1-1; D remains ambiguous. V dropped 6 bases and J dropped 5 bases, with 10 bases sitting between them. The V gene's germline CDR1 is MNHEY and CDR2 SVGAGI. The CDR3 is 12 amino acids. In nucleotides, the CDR3 is TGTGCCAGCAGCGTGAGTGAAACTGAAGCTTTCTTT. The encoded protein is CASSVSETEAFF.

The chain couples TRBV5-1 to TRBJ2-2; TRBD1 might be the D (7 bases). CDR1 SGHRS and CDR2 YFSETQ come from the germline V gene. V shed 6 bases and J shed 0 bases, with 24 bases lying between them. This CDR3 has 19 amino acids. CDR3 protein: CASTPRGTSAGSNTGELFF. In nucleotides, the CDR3 is TGCGCCAGCACCCCCAGGGGGACTTCGGCGGGGTCGAACACCGGGGAGCTGTTTTTT.

CDR3 DNA: TGCGCCAGCAGCTCACGGGAGGGACTGTACAATGAGCAGTTCTTC. This codes for CASSSREGLYNEQFF. This chain uses TRBV4-1 with TRBJ2-1, with TRBD2 matching 8 bases. This CDR3 contains 15 residues. Losses at the gene ends were 5 bases for V and 4 bases for J; bases not matched to a gene: 7. Germline V lookup: CDR1 MGHRA, CDR2 YSYEKL.

This chain links TRBV6-5 with TRBJ1-1; possible D gene TRBD1, 5 bases. CDR3 length: 15 residues. Germline V gene sequence: CDR1 MNHEY, CDR2 SVGAGI. V dropped 2 bases and J dropped 2 bases, with 12 bases sitting between them. For the CDR3, the DNA is TGTGCCAGCAGTTACACAGGCACAGGTAACACTGAAGCTTTCTTT. Encoded protein: CASSYTGTGNTEAFF.

The chain employs TRBV6-5 and TRBJ1-1, with TRBD1 as a possible D gene (6 bases). V lost 7 bases to trimming and J lost 10 bases, with 16 bases between them. Germline CDR1 reads MNHEY; CDR2 reads SVGAGI. The CDR3 has 12 amino acids. CDR3 bases: TGTGCCAGCAAGATCCACAGGGCGGCAGCTTTCTTT. Protein product: CASKIHRAAAFF.

The rearrangement uses TRBV25-1 and TRBJ1-2; 8 bases agree with TRBD1. The CDR3 spans 14 residues. V dropped 8 bases and J dropped 2; count of bases not matched to a gene: 7. In germline, CDR1 is MGHDK, CDR2 SYGVNS. The CDR3 protein is CASARQGTNYGYTF. CDR3 coding DNA: TGTGCCAGCGCCAGACAGGGGACCAACTATGGCTACACCTTC.

The chain's CDR3 is CASSMEGLGTEAFF. The CDR3 nucleotides read TGTGCCAGTAGTATGGAGGGCCTAGGCACTGAAGCTTTCTTT. The V gene is TRBV19, the J gene TRBJ1-1; the D is unclear. The V end lost 3 bases, the J end lost 4 bases, and 12 bases lay between the germline ends. Germline assignment: CDR1 LNHDA and CDR2 SQIVND (reference sequence). The CDR3 has 14 amino acids.

This clone was detected a few times. The CDR3 protein is CASSFPRQGAGTGELFF. CDR3 sequence (DNA): TGTGCCAGCAGCTTTCCCCGACAGGGGGCGGGCACCGGGGAGCTGTTTTTT. The gene calls are TRBV5-5 and TRBJ2-2; TRBD1 agrees at 10 bases. The CDR3 extends over 17 amino acids. Germline lookup yields CDR1 SGHKS and CDR2 YYEKEE (reference sequence). Trimming took 2 bases from V and 4 from J; bases not matched to a gene: 8.

This clone has just a few counts. The V call is TRBV11-2, the J call TRBJ1-2; D is ambiguous. Germline V lookup: CDR1 SGHAT, CDR2 FQNNGV. The CDR3 is 13 residues long. The ends were cut back, 3 bases at V and 3 bases at J, with 8 bases in the middle. CDR3 protein: CASSFGEHYGYTF. DNA of the CDR3: TGTGCCAGCAGCTTCGGGGAGCACTATGGCTACACCTTC.

The count of this clone is one. The chain has TRBV3-1 (or the pseudogene TRBV3-2) and TRBJ1-2; 10 bases map to TRBD1. Germline trimming cut 1 base from V and 4 bases from J; bases unmatched to any gene: 9. The CDR3 extends over 17 amino acids. Germline V lookup: CDR1 LGHDT, CDR2 YNNKEL (reference sequence). CDR3 nucleotides: TGTGCCAGCAGCCAAGGACAGGGGGCGTCCCTTGGCTATGGCTACACCTTC. Protein: CASSQGQGASLGYGYTF.

This CDR3 reads CASSRRPGFHPTDTQYF. CDR3 sequence (DNA): TGTGCCAGCAGTCGAAGACCAGGGTTCCACCCCACAGATACGCAGTATTTT. V gene TRBV7-9 combines with J gene TRBJ2-3, with a tentative D call TRBD1 (5 bases). The germline V and J ends were trimmed by 6 bases and 2 bases, with 21 bases remaining between them. The germline gives CDR1 SEHNR, CDR2 FQNEAQ (reference sequence). The CDR3 runs 17 residues.

The chain is built from TRBV10-3 and TRBJ2-1, with 8 bases that match TRBD1. Trimming took 10 bases from V and 8 from J; bases not matched to a gene: 10. The CDR3 is 13 residues long. Germline assignment: CDR1 ENHRY and CDR2 SYGVKD. The CDR3 DNA reads TGTGCCAGCCGGCAGGGGGCCGTCCATGAGCAGTTCTTC. Its protein is CASRQGAVHEQFF.

The V call is TRBV29-1, the J call TRBJ1-1, with D maybe TRBD1 (5 bases). V gave up 7 bases and J gave up 4 bases, with 16 bases separating them. CDR3 size: 13 residues. In germline, CDR1 is SQVTM, CDR2 ANQGSEA. This chain's CDR3 is CSALYGGGTEAFF. The DNA for the CDR3 is TGCAGCGCCCTGTACGGGGGAGGCACTGAAGCTTTCTTT.

This chain connects TRBV28 to TRBJ1-1, with D possibly TRBD1 on 6 matching bases. Germline values: CDR1 MDHEN, CDR2 SYDVKM. With 3 bases removed from V and 0 bases from J, the gap between germline ends came to 14 bases. CDR3 length: 16 amino acids. In DNA, the CDR3 is TGTGCCAGCAGTTTCTTAAGGGGGGGCCTGAACACTGAAGCTTTCTTT. This codes for CASSFLRGGLNTEAFF.

This clone was recorded only once. V gene TRBV15 combines with J gene TRBJ1-1, with 7 bases matching TRBD1. V was clipped by 5 bases and J by 6 bases; unmatched bases: 9. This CDR3 region has 14 residues. CDR1 is LNHNV and CDR2 is YYDKDF in the germline V gene (reference sequence). The CDR3 nucleotides are TGTGCCACCAGCCCCCGAAAGACAGGGTCTGAAGCTTTCTTT. Residues: CATSPRKTGSEAFF.

This chain connects TRBV11-2 to TRBJ1-5, with TRBD1 matching over 7 bases. The CDR3 covers 14 residues. Looked up from germline, CDR1 is SGHAT and CDR2 is FQNNGV. J was trimmed by 3 bases and V by 5 bases; bases with no gene match: 4. The DNA for the CDR3 is TGTGCCAGCAGCCCGGGACAGAACAATCAGCCCCAGCATTTT. The encoded protein is CASSPGQNNQPQHF.

The DNA for the CDR3 is TGTGCCAGCAGTACGACAGGGGGCTACAATTCACCCCTCCACTTT. As protein: CASSTTGGYNSPLHF. This chain links TRBV6-5 with TRBJ1-6, with 10 bases that match TRBD1. CDR1 and CDR2 (germline): MNHEY, SVGAGI. The CDR3 runs 15 residues. The V and J ends lost 5 bases and 7 bases, in that order; junction bases with no gene match: 5.

The genes are TRBV28 and TRBJ2-1, with unresolved D. The CDR3 sequence is 11 residues long. Germline V CDR1 and CDR2: MDHEN, SYDVKM. Trimming stripped 9 bases from V and 8 bases from J, with 11 bases between. Here the CDR3 reads CASPNGHEQFF. The CDR3 DNA reads TGTGCCAGTCCTAATGGGCATGAGCAGTTCTTC. Together with reference TRBV28 and TRBJ2-1, the CDR3 gives the full variable domain: DVKVTQSSRYLVKRTGEKVFLECVQDMDHENMFWYRQDPGLGLRLIYFSYDVKMKEKGDIPEGYSVSREKKERFSLILESASTNQTSMYLCASPNGHEQFFGPGTRLTVL.

V usage is TRBV7-9 and J usage is TRBJ2-2; tentatively, D is TRBD1 (6 bases). CDR1 is SEHNR and CDR2 is FQNEAQ in the germline V gene (reference sequence). Trimming stripped 5 bases from V and 1 base from J, with 8 bases between. This CDR3 is built from 14 residues. The chain's CDR3 is CASSSRGNTGELFF. The CDR3 DNA reads as TGTGCCAGCAGCAGCAGGGGGAACACCGGGGAGCTGTTTTTT.

This clone was counted a single time. The rearrangement links TRBV11-3 to TRBJ2-1; TRBD1 matches 9 bases. Germline V lookup: CDR1 SGHNT, CDR2 YENEEA. CDR3 length equals 16 residues. Losses at the gene ends were 0 bases for V and 8 bases for J; bases not matched to a gene: 8. As DNA, the CDR3 is TGTGCCAGCAGCTTAGATTTGGGACAGGGAGGGTATGAGCAGTTCTTC. This sequence encodes CASSLDLGQGGYEQFF.